Below, 10 T cell receptor beta chains from the same sample are listed, as sequenced in a study of blood T cell repertoires in COVID-19. Only in-frame clones appear in the TCRdb table, and some are missing; sequencing was by immunoSEQ multiplex PCR. The sample lists about 410,000 clones, roughly 90% occurring once. The sequenced material came from peripheral blood. These receptors all come from a woman younger than 45 with active or convalescent COVID-19.

This clone was counted only a few times. This sequence joins TRBV27 and TRBJ1-5; 9 bases fit TRBD1. This CDR3 has 15 amino acids. Germline V gene lookup returns CDR1 MNHEY and CDR2 SMNVEV (reference sequence). J lost 3 bases, V lost 5 bases, and 5 bases had no gene match. The CDR3 DNA is TGTGCCAGCAGTACCGGACAGGGGATCAATCAGCCCCAGCATTTT. This sequence encodes CASSTGQGINQPQHF.

This rearrangement joins TRBV30 to TRBJ2-7, with D tentatively TRBD1 (5 bases). The CDR3 is 14 amino acids. With 5 bases removed from V and 6 bases from J, the gap between germline ends came to 20 bases. CDR1 is GTSNPN, CDR2 SVGIG, per germline (reference sequence). CDR3 sequence (DNA): TGTGCCTGGGCGAGACAAGGAATAAGGGGCGAGCAGTACTTC. This sequence encodes CAWARQGIRGEQYF.

This rearrangement joins TRBV10-1 to TRBJ2-5; 7 bases align to TRBD2. Trimming at V came to 0 bases and at J to 2 bases, leaving 6 bases not matched to a gene. Germline loops: CDR1 WNHNN, CDR2 SYGVQD (reference sequence). CDR3 size: 16 residues. CDR3 amino acids: CASSESGSGGQETQYF. DNA for the CDR3: TGCGCCAGCAGTGAGTCGGGATCGGGGGGACAAGAGACCCAGTACTTC.

This clone was recorded only once. The identical CDR3 is also encoded by other nucleotide sequences in the sample. The DNA for the CDR3 is TGTGCCAGCAGTTATGGGACAGGCGGCTATGGCTACACCTTC. It specifies CASSYGTGGYGYTF. The chain uses TRBV6-5 and TRBJ1-2; 8 positions match TRBD1. This CDR3 is 14 amino acids long. Germline CDR1 MNHEY, CDR2 SVGAGI. Trimming removed 3 bases from V and 4 bases from J; junction bases left unmatched: 4.

The chain joins TRBV19 to TRBJ1-2, with 7 positions matching TRBD1. CDR3 size: 14 residues. In germline, CDR1 is LNHDA, CDR2 SQIVND (reference sequence). The V segment lost 5 bases and the J segment 4 bases; nucleotides outside the gene matches: 7. The CDR3 sequence is CASSYRQGGYGYTF. The CDR3 nucleotides are TGTGCCAGTAGTTACAGACAGGGAGGCTATGGCTACACCTTC.

The rearrangement links TRBV18 to TRBJ1-1; 9 bases fit TRBD1. The CDR3 length is 15 residues. With V trimmed by 3 bases and J by 7 bases, 9 bases remained unmatched. The germline V gene encodes CDR1 KGHSH and CDR2 LQKENI. The CDR3 region is CASSPIVGQGIEAFF. The CDR3 coding sequence is TGTGCCAGCTCACCGATAGTGGGACAGGGAATTGAAGCTTTCTTT.

CDR3 sequence: CASSVLQGYQPQHF. In DNA form, the CDR3 reads TGTGCCAGCAGCGTACTACAGGGTTATCAGCCCCAGCATTTT. This rearrangement joins TRBV5-6 to TRBJ1-5; the D gene is possibly TRBD1 (6 bases). From germline, CDR1 is SGHDT and CDR2 YYEEEE. Trimming removed 4 bases from V and 5 bases from J, with 13 bases in between. The CDR3 runs to 14 residues. The complete variable domain, with remaining parts taken from reference TRBV5-6 and TRBJ1-5, reads DAGVTQSPTHLIKTRGQQVTLRCSPKSGHDTVSWYQQALGQGPQFIFQYYEEEERQRGNFPDRFSGHQFPNYSSELNVNALLLGDSALYLCASSVLQGYQPQHFGDGTRLSIL.

The V gene is TRBV30, the J gene TRBJ2-1; D call uncertain. The CDR3 covers 14 residues. V gave up 1 base and J gave up 4 bases, with 11 bases separating them. The germline V gene has CDR1 GTSNPN and CDR2 SVGIG (reference sequence). The CDR3 region is CAWSAPVSYNEQFF. CDR3 nucleotides: TGTGCCTGGAGTGCACCGGTTAGTTACAATGAGCAGTTCTTC.

The V call is TRBV7-9, the J call TRBJ2-1; weak D call: TRBD2 (5 bases). In germline, CDR1 is SEHNR, CDR2 FQNEAQ (reference sequence). The CDR3 contains 16 residues. Trimming cost V 5 bases and J 4 bases, with 18 bases left between them. The CDR3 coding sequence is TGTGCCAGCAGCCCCCGAGGAGAGGGATATTACAATGAGCAGTTCTTC. It is translated as CASSPRGEGYYNEQFF.

This clone was picked up one time. The chain uses TRBV29-1 and TRBJ2-5, with 7 bases fitting TRBD1. Trimming removed 3 bases from V and 2 bases from J; junction bases left unmatched: 6. The CDR3 runs to 14 residues. Germline V gene lookup returns CDR1 SQVTM and CDR2 ANQGSEA. CDR3 region: CSVDGTVKQETQYF. CDR3 sequence (DNA): TGCAGCGTTGATGGGACAGTAAAACAAGAGACCCAGTACTTC.